This T cell receptor (beta chain) was retrieved from a study of glioma-infiltrating T cells after dendritic cell vaccination. Losses at the gene ends were 3 bases for V and 6 bases for J; bases not matched to a gene: 8. This CDR3 has 15 residues. Per the germline V gene, CDR1 is KGHSH and CDR2 is LQKENI. Input was 2 ug genomic DNA, or all available if less. The data were produced by immunoSEQ multiplex PCR, yet TCRdb's version contains in-frame clones alone and is incomplete. The table lists fewer than 110,000 clones, 81% of them singletons. The chain has TRBV18 and TRBJ1-1; 9 bases map to TRBD1. This TCR was sampled from a human donor with glioblastoma. Sequenced material: blood, taken before dendritic cell vaccination. The CDR3 sequence is CASSPRRTGEAEAFF. The CDR3, as DNA: TGTGCCAGCTCACCGCGAAGGACAGGGGAGGCTGAAGCTTTCTTT.